This entry lists 29 T cell receptor beta chains sequenced from one sample in a study of blood T cell repertoires in COVID-19. The data were produced by immunoSEQ multiplex PCR, yet TCRdb's version contains in-frame clones alone and is incomplete. The data show around 140,000 clones, with about four fifths seen just once and 8.2% held by the top ten. Material for sequencing was peripheral blood. The origin of the receptors is a human donor in a cohort sampled during active COVID-19.

V gene TRBV12-3 or TRBV12-4 combines with J gene TRBJ2-4, with D perhaps TRBD1 (5 bases). CDR3 length: 11 amino acids. Trimming removed 7 bases at V and 7 bases at J, with 8 bases between. This CDR3 reads CASTRQNIQYF. Here the CDR3 DNA reads TGTGCCAGCACCAGACAGAACATTCAGTACTTC.

This rearrangement joins TRBV5-1 to TRBJ2-7; weak D call: TRBD1 (6 bases). V was trimmed by 5 bases and J by 0 bases, leaving 12 bases between them. Germline V CDR1 and CDR2: SGHRS, YFSETQ. This CDR3 has 14 amino acids. The CDR3 DNA sequence: TGCGCCAGCAGAGAATTAGGGGGCTCCTACGAGCAGTACTTC. Its translation: CASRELGGSYEQYF.

The gene calls are TRBV19 and TRBJ1-5, with 11 bases identical to TRBD1. Germline-derived CDR1 and CDR2 are LNHDA and SQIVND (reference sequence). The ends lost 3 bases at V and 11 bases at J; junction bases unmatched: 6. The CDR3 has 14 residues. The CDR3 nucleotides are TGTGCCAGTAGTATTGGGACAGGGGGATTGTCCCAGCATTTT. Its protein is CASSIGTGGLSQHF.

This clone showed up just a few times. The genes are TRBV6-5 and TRBJ1-3, with D unclear. The CDR3 runs 15 residues. V was clipped by 6 bases and J by 0 bases, with 12 bases between them. Per germline, CDR1 MNHEY and CDR2 SVGAGI. The chain's CDR3 is CASRRSQYSGNTIYF. The CDR3 DNA is TGTGCCAGCAGACGGTCACAGTACTCTGGAAACACCATATATTTT.

The V and J genes are TRBV15 and TRBJ2-3, with 9 positions matching TRBD2. There are 16 residues in the CDR3. Looked up from germline, CDR1 is LNHNV and CDR2 is YYDKDF (reference sequence). The junction had 6 bases not matched to a gene; V was cut back by 1 base and J by 4 bases. The CDR3 coding sequence is TGTGCCACCAGCAGAGGCGGCGGGAGGGCCGCAGATACGCAGTATTTT. It yields the protein CATSRGGGRAADTQYF.

This chain links TRBV6-6 with TRBJ1-3, with TRBD1 matching over 7 bases. CDR1 is MNHNY and CDR2 is SVGAGI in the germline V gene (reference sequence). This CDR3 is 17 amino acids long. J gave up 2 bases and V 6 bases, and 13 bases lay outside the gene matches. The CDR3 here is CASSRQSNRGPGNTIYF. The CDR3, as DNA: TGTGCCAGCAGCCGACAGAGCAACAGGGGACCTGGAAACACCATATATTTT.

The gene calls are TRBV7-9 and TRBJ2-1, with 11 nucleotides matching TRBD2. Germline V gene data show CDR1 as SEHNR and CDR2 as FQNEAQ (reference sequence). After removal of 4 bases from V and 4 bases from J, the junction contained 3 bases not matched to a gene. CDR3 length: 15 residues. CDR3 coding DNA: TGTGCCAGCAGCTCGGGACTAGCGGCTTACAATGAGCAGTTCTTC. Residues: CASSSGLAAYNEQFF.

This rearrangement joins TRBV28 to TRBJ1-3; D not certain. The V gene's germline CDR1 is MDHEN and CDR2 SYDVKM. V was clipped by 7 bases and J by 0 bases, with 10 bases between them. This CDR3 has 14 amino acids. The CDR3 loop is CASKEGGSGNTIYF. CDR3 nucleotides: TGTGCCAGCAAGGAAGGCGGCTCTGGAAACACCATATATTTT.

This rearrangement joins TRBV7-2 to TRBJ2-7, with 7 bases fitting TRBD1. Germline CDR1 reads SGHTA; CDR2 reads FQGNSA. The ends lost 5 bases at V and 3 bases at J; junction bases unmatched: 16. The CDR3 length is 17 residues. In DNA form, the CDR3 reads TGTGCCAGCAGCCTAGACGGGACAGTTTTTGCCTACTACGAGCAGTACTTC. This translates into CASSLDGTVFAYYEQYF.

The chain has TRBV28 and TRBJ2-6, with 7 bases matching TRBD2. Germline V gene data show CDR1 as MDHEN and CDR2 as SYDVKM. The V segment lost 4 bases and the J segment 0 bases; nucleotides outside the gene matches: 9. The CDR3 extends over 18 amino acids. The DNA of the CDR3 is TGTGCCAGCAGTTCCCCGGCAGGGAGGGTCTCTGGGGCCAACGTCCTGACTTTC. This translates into CASSSPAGRVSGANVLTF.

This chain uses TRBV14 with TRBJ1-3; D gene ambiguous. Trimming took 4 bases from V and 1 from J, leaving 20 bases between them. The CDR3 loop spans 18 amino acids. CDR1 and CDR2 from the germline V gene are SGHDN and FVKESK. CDR3 protein: CASSPSASVRLSGNTIYF. CDR3 DNA sequence: TGTGCCAGCAGCCCATCTGCGTCAGTCAGACTGTCTGGAAACACCATATATTTT.

The chain employs TRBV5-1 and TRBJ2-7; 10 positions match TRBD2. The J segment lost 7 bases and the V segment lost 0 bases, leaving 4 bases of the junction unmatched. The CDR3 extends over 14 amino acids. CDR1 is SGHRS, CDR2 YFSETQ, per germline. The CDR3, as DNA: TGCGCCAGCAGCTTGGCGGCTAGCGGGGGAGAGCAGTACTTC. Its translation is CASSLAASGGEQYF.

J is TRBJ1-4 and V is TRBV19; 9 nucleotides line up with TRBD1. Germline CDR1 reads LNHDA; CDR2 reads SQIVND (reference sequence). Losses at the gene ends were 5 bases for V and 8 bases for J; bases not matched to a gene: 6. The CDR3 extends over 14 amino acids. The CDR3 sequence is CASSPQGAMEKLFF. CDR3 DNA: TGTGCCAGTAGTCCACAGGGGGCGATGGAAAAACTGTTTTTT.

The CDR3: CASSPPSQGDPHNQPQHF. In nucleotides, the CDR3 is TGTGCCAGCTCACCACCGTCGCAGGGCGACCCCCACAATCAGCCCCAGCATTTT. The rearrangement joins TRBV18 to TRBJ1-5; perhaps TRBD1 as D (5 bases). The CDR3 totals 18 residues. Germline CDR1 KGHSH, CDR2 LQKENI. V lost 0 bases and J 3 bases, leaving 18 bases between the germline ends.

The DNA of the CDR3 is TGTGCCAGCAGTTACTCGCCTAGCGGGAGAGTACATTTCGATGAGCAGTTCTTC. This codes for CASSYSPSGRVHFDEQFF. The V gene is TRBV6-2 or TRBV6-3, the J gene TRBJ2-1; 10 bases line up with TRBD2. The CDR3 sequence is 18 residues long. Germline V CDR1 and CDR2: MNHEY, SVGEGT. J lost 8 bases, V lost 0 bases, and 13 bases had no gene match.

The chain combines TRBV6-2 or TRBV6-3 with TRBJ2-5; D not resolved. Trimming took 2 bases from V and 3 from J, leaving 10 bases between them. The CDR3 is 14 amino acids. Looked up from germline, CDR1 is MNHEY and CDR2 is SVGEGT. CDR3 amino acids: CASSYGGVKETQYF. The CDR3 nucleotides read TGTGCCAGCAGTTACGGCGGAGTTAAAGAGACCCAGTACTTC.

This sequence joins TRBV4-2 and TRBJ2-1; D is possibly TRBD2 (6 bases). From germline, CDR1 is LGHNA and CDR2 YNFKEQ. This CDR3 is 16 amino acids long. V was shortened by 7 bases and J by 0 bases, with 16 bases between the two germline ends. The CDR3 protein is CASTVQGRSSYNEQFF. For the CDR3, the DNA is TGTGCCAGCACTGTCCAAGGGAGGAGCTCCTACAATGAGCAGTTCTTC.

V gene TRBV7-1 combines with J gene TRBJ2-2; 16 bases agree with TRBD2. TRBV7-1 belongs to the ORF category, with a function that is uncertain. CDR3 length equals 24 residues. The V segment lost 2 bases and the J segment 0 bases; nucleotides outside the gene matches: 18. CDR3 sequence: CASSSKLGTPGLAGGPTNTGELFF. The CDR3 bases are TGTGCCAGCAGCTCAAAGTTGGGGACCCCGGGACTAGCGGGAGGGCCAACGAACACCGGGGAGCTGTTTTTT.

V and J are TRBV15 and TRBJ1-1; no reliable D call. Looked up from germline, CDR1 is LNHNV and CDR2 is YYDKDF (reference sequence). The ends were cut back, 10 bases at V and 10 bases at J, with 22 bases in the middle. This CDR3 region has 13 residues. The CDR3, as DNA: TGTGCCAAAACCGCGGTTCCCAGACGAGGAGCTTTCTTT. Its translation: CAKTAVPRRGAFF.

The sample holds one count of this clone. This chain links TRBV19 with TRBJ1-1, with 10 positions matching TRBD1. The CDR3 contains 14 residues. Trimming took 9 bases from V and 3 from J; bases not matched to a gene: 7. Germline V gives CDR1 LNHDA, CDR2 SQIVND (reference sequence). The CDR3 here is CASFPDRGDTEAFF. Here the CDR3 DNA reads TGTGCCAGCTTTCCGGACAGGGGGGACACTGAAGCTTTCTTT.

The rearrangement links TRBV2 to TRBJ2-3, with D possibly TRBD1 on 6 matching bases. Deletions cut 6 bases from V and 2 bases from J, with 21 bases between. The CDR3 extends over 17 amino acids. Looked up from germline, CDR1 is SNHLY and CDR2 is FYNNEI. The DNA for the CDR3 is TGTGCCAGCAGCGTTGGGGGCCAGGCTGTGACCACAGATACGCAGTATTTT. It yields the protein CASSVGGQAVTTDTQYF.

This clone was detected once. The V gene is TRBV5-1, the J gene TRBJ2-5; 8 bases align to TRBD1. Trimming removed 4 bases from V and 5 bases from J; junction bases left unmatched: 7. CDR1 SGHRS and CDR2 YFSETQ come from the germline V gene. The length of the CDR3 is 14 residues. CDR3 sequence (DNA): TGCGCCAGCAGCATTACAGGGGGACGGGAGACCCAGTACTTC. It yields the protein CASSITGGRETQYF.

The chain combines TRBV29-1 with TRBJ1-1; D possibly corresponds to TRBD1 (6 bases). The germline V gene encodes CDR1 SQVTM and CDR2 ANQGSEA. Between the trimmed V and J ends, which lost 4 bases and 1 base, there was a span of 10 bases. The CDR3 sequence is 13 residues long. The CDR3 loop is CSVGGRENTEAFF. The CDR3 bases are TGCAGCGTTGGGGGGCGTGAGAACACTGAAGCTTTCTTT.

The chain employs TRBV19 and TRBJ1-1; possible D gene TRBD1, 6 bases. The V and J ends lost 3 bases and 6 bases respectively, with 14 bases between them. Per the germline V gene, CDR1 is LNHDA and CDR2 is SQIVND (reference sequence). CDR3 length equals 14 residues. The CDR3 region has the DNA TGTGCCAGTAGTATCCAGGGGCTGAGCGCTGAAGCTTTCTTT. It codes for CASSIQGLSAEAFF. Full variable domain (rest looked up from reference TRBV19 and TRBJ1-1): DGGITQSPKYLFRKEGQNVTLSCEQNLNHDAMYWYRQDPGQGLRLIYYSQIVNDFQKGDIAEGYSVSREKKESFPLTVTSAQKNPTAFYLCASSIQGLSAEAFFGQGTRLTVV.

J is TRBJ2-5 and V is TRBV19; 8 bases are a match to TRBD1. The ends lost 4 bases at V and 7 bases at J; junction bases unmatched: 8. CDR3 size: 14 residues. CDR1 and CDR2 (germline): LNHDA, SQIVND (reference sequence). The CDR3 reads CASSSTGQAGTQYF. The CDR3 DNA reads TGTGCCAGTAGTAGCACGGGACAGGCTGGGACCCAGTACTTC.

The V call is TRBV18, the J call TRBJ1-1; a weak D match, TRBD1 (5 bases). V was shortened by 3 bases and J by 1 base, with 15 bases between the two germline ends. The CDR3 runs to 16 residues. The germline gives CDR1 KGHSH, CDR2 LQKENI. CDR3 nucleotides: TGTGCCAGCTCACCTGGGGGGTCCCGTTCGAACACTGAAGCTTTCTTT. Translating gives CASSPGGSRSNTEAFF.

This chain links TRBV5-4 with TRBJ2-5; the D gene is possibly TRBD2 (6 bases). CDR1 and CDR2 (germline): SGHNT, YYREEE (reference sequence). Trimming stripped 3 bases from V and 5 bases from J, with 14 bases between. The CDR3 consists of 14 residues. CDR3: CASSSGTPEETQYF. The CDR3 DNA reads as TGTGCCAGCAGCTCCGGGACTCCTGAGGAGACCCAGTACTTC.

J is TRBJ2-7 and V is TRBV10-1; 8 bases align to TRBD1. Germline values: CDR1 WNHNN, CDR2 SYGVQD (reference sequence). This CDR3 is 14 amino acids long. J lost 3 bases, V lost 2 bases, and 3 bases had no gene match. Here the CDR3 reads CASSERQGYYEQYF. DNA for the CDR3: TGCGCCAGCAGTGAGCGACAGGGGTACTACGAGCAGTACTTC.

The chain recombines TRBV27 with TRBJ2-7; D may be TRBD1 (5 bases). The CDR3 is made up of 15 amino acids. Germline values: CDR1 MNHEY, CDR2 SMNVEV (reference sequence). V was pared by 3 bases and J by 2 bases, with 14 bases between. CDR3 protein: CASSFAGFSTYEQYF. The CDR3 bases are TGTGCCAGCAGTTTCGCAGGGTTCTCTACCTACGAGCAGTACTTC.